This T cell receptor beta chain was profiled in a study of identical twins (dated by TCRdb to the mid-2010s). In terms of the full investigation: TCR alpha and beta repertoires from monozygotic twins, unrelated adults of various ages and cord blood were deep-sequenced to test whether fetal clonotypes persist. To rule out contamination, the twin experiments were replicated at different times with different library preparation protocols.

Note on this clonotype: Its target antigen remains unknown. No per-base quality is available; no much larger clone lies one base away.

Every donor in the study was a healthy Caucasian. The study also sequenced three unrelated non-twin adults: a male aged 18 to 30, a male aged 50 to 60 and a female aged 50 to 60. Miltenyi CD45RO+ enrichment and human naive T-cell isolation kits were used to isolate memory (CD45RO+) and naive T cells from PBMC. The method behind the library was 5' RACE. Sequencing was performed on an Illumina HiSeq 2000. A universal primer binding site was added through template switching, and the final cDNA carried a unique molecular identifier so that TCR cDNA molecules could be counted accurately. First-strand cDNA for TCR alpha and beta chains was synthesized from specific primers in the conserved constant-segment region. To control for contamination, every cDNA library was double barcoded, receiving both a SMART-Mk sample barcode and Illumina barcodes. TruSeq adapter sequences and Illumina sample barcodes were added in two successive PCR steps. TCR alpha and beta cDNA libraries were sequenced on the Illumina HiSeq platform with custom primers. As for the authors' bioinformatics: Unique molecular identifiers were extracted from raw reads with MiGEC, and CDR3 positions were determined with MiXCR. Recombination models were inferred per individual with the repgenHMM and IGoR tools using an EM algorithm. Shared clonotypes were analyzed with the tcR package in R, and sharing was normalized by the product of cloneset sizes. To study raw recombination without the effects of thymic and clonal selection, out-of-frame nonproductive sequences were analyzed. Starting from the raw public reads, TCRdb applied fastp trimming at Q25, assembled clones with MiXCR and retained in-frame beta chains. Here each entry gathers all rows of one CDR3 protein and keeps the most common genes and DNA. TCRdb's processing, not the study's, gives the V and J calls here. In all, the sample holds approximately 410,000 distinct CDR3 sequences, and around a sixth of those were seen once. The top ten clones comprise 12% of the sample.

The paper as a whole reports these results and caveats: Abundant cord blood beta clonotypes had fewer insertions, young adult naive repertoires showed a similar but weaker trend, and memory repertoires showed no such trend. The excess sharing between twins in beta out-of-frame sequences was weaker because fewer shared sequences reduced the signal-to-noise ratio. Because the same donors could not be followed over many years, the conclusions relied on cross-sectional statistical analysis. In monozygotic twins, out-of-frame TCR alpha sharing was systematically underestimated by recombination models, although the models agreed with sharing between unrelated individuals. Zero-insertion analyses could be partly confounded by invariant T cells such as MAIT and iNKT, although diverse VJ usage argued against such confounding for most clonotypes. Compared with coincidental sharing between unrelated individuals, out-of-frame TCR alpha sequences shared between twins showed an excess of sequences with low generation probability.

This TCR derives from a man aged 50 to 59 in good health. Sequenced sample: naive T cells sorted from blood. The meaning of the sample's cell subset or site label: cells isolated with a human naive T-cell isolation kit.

The DNA sequence is TGTGCCAGCAGGCGCCGCTCCTACGAGCAGTACTTC. Protein translation: CASRRRSYEQYF. Recombination connected TRBV28 to TRBJ2-7, with an unclear D gene assignment. Including cysteine and phenylalanine, the CDR3 has 12 amino acids. Of all the DNA, just the CDR3 is kept, 36 bases in frame from base 1. The germline V gene specifies MDHEN as CDR1 and SYDVKM as CDR2. Between the V and J ends, shortened by 6 bases and 0 bases respectively, the junction contains 6 bases. Full variable domain (CDR3 extended with the reference TRBV28 and TRBJ2-7 proteins): DVKVTQSSRYLVKRTGEKVFLECVQDMDHENMFWYRQDPGLGLRLIYFSYDVKMKEKGDIPEGYSVSREKKERFSLILESASTNQTSMYLCASRRRSYEQYFGPGTRLTVT.